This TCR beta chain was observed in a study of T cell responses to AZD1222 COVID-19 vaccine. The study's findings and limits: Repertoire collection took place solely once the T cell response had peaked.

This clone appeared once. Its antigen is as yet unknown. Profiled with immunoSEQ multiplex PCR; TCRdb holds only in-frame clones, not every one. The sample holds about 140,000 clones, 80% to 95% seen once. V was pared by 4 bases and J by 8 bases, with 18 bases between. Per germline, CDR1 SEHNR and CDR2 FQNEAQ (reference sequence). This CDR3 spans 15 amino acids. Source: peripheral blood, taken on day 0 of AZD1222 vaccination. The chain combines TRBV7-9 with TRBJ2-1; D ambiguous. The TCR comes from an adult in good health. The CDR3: CASSSHSTAGYEQFF. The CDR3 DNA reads TGTGCCAGCAGCTCGCATAGTACAGCAGGCTATGAGCAGTTCTTC.